This T cell receptor (beta chain) was retrieved from a study of T cell changes during pregnancy in multiple sclerosis. This CDR3 spans 14 amino acids. Germline V gives CDR1 SNHLY, CDR2 FYNNEI. Trimming removed 6 bases from V and 3 bases from J; junction bases left unmatched: 3. Clones were read by immunoSEQ multiplex PCR, and TCRdb kept only the in-frame ones, dropping some. In the table there are about 110,000 clones, about 90% of which are singletons. This clonotype was obtained from a female donor with multiple sclerosis, enrolled in a pregnancy study. The input for sequencing was peripheral blood, taken after pregnancy. The chain employs TRBV2 and TRBJ2-1; 9 nucleotides align to TRBD2. CDR3 bases: TGTGCCAGCAGACCAGCGGGGGGCTACAATGAGCAGTTCTTC. Its protein product is CASRPAGGYNEQFF.